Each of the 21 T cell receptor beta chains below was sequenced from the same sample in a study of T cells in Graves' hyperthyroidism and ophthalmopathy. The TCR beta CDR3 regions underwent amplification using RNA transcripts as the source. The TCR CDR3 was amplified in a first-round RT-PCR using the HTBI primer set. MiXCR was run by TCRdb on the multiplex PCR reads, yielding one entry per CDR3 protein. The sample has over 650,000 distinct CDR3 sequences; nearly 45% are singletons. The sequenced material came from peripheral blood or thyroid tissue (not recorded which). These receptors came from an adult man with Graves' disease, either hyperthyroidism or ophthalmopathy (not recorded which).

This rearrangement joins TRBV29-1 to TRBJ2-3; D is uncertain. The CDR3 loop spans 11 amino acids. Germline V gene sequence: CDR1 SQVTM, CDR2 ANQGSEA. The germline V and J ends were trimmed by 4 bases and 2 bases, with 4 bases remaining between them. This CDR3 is CSVAHTDTQYF. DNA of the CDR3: TGCAGCGTTGCACACACAGATACGCAGTATTTT.

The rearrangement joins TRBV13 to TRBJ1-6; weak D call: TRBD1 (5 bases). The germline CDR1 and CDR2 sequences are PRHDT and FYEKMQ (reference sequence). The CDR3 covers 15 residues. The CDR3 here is CARPSSGTGNSPLHF. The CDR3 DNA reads TGTGCTAGACCTTCTTCCGGGACGGGGAATTCACCCCTCCACTTT.

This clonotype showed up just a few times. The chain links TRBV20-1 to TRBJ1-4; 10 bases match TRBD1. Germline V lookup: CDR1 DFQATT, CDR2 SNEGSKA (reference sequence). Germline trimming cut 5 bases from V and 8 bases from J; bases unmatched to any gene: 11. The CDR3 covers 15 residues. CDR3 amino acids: CSAERAGTGDEKLFF. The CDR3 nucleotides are TGCAGTGCTGAACGTGCCGGGACAGGGGACGAAAAACTGTTTTTT.

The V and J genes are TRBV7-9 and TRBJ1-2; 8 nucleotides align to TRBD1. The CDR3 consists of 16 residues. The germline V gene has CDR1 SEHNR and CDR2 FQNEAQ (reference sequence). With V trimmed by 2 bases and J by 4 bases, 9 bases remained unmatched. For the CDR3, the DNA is TGTGCCAGCAGCTTACCCCAACAGGGGGGGCGCTATGGCTACACCTTC. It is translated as CASSLPQQGGRYGYTF.

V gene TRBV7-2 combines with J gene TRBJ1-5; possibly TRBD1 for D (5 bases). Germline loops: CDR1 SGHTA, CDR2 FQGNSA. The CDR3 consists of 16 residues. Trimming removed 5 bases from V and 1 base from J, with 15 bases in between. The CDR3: CASSQDGQGSNQPQHF. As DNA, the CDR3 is TGTGCCAGCAGCCAAGATGGGCAGGGCAGCAATCAGCCCCAGCATTTT.

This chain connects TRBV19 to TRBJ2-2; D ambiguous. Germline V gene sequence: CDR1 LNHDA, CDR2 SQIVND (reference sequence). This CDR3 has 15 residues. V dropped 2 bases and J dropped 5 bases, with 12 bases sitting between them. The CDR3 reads CASSILPLSTGELFF. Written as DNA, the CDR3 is TGTGCCAGTAGTATATTGCCTCTATCGACCGGGGAGCTGTTTTTT.

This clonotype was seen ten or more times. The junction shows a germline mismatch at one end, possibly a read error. CDR3 bases: TGCGCCAGCAGGACTAGCGGAGGGTACGAGCAGTACTTC. The encoded protein is CASRTSGGYEQYF. V gene TRBV12-3 or TRBV12-4 combines with J gene TRBJ2-7; TRBD2 matches 10 bases. This CDR3 has 13 residues.

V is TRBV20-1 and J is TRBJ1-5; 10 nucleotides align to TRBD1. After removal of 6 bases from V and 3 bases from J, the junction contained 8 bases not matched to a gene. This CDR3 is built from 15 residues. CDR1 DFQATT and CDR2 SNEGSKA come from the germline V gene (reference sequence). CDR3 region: CSARWTGGDNQPQHF. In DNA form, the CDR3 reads TGCAGTGCCCGCTGGACAGGGGGGGACAATCAGCCCCAGCATTTT.

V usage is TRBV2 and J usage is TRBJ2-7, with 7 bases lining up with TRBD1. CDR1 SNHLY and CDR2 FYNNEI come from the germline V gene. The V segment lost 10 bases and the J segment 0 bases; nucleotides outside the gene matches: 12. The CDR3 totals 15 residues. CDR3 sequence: CAIQYSTGSSYEQYF. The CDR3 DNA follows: TGTGCCATCCAATACTCGACAGGGAGCTCCTACGAGCAGTACTTC.

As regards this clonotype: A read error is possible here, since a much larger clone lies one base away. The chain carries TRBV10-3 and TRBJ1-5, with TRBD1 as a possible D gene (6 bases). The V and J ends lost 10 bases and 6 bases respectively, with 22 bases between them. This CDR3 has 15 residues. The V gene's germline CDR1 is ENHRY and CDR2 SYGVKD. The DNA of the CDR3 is TGTGCCAGCGGGGACGCCATGGGGGCTGCTCAGCCCCAGCATTTT. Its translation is CASGDAMGAAQPQHF.

CDR3: CSATKDSGNTIYF. DNA for the CDR3: TGCAGTGCTACTAAGGACTCTGGAAACACCATATATTTT. This chain connects TRBV20-1 to TRBJ1-3; D is ambiguous. CDR1 is DFQATT and CDR2 is SNEGSKA in the germline V gene (reference sequence). The CDR3 spans 13 residues. Trimming removed 4 bases at V and 0 bases at J, with 7 bases between.

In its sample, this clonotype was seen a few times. The CDR3 is CASSSHGRAGYTF. The CDR3 DNA sequence: TGTGCCAGTAGTTCCCACGGGAGGGCAGGCTACACCTTC. This rearrangement joins TRBV19 to TRBJ1-2; D gene ambiguous. The CDR3 is made up of 13 amino acids. V was trimmed by 5 bases and J by 8 bases, leaving 15 bases between them. Germline-derived CDR1 and CDR2 are LNHDA and SQIVND (reference sequence).

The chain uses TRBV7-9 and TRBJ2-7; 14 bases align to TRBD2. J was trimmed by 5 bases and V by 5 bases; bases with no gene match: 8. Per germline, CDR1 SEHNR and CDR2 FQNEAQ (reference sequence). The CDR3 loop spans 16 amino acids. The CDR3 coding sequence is TGTGCCAGCAGCCCCACGACTAGCGGGAGGGCCAACGAGCAGTACTTC. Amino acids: CASSPTTSGRANEQYF.

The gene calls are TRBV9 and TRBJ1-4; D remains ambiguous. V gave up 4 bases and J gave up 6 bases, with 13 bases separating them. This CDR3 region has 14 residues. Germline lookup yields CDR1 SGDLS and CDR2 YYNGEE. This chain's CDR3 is CASSLAGYHEKLFF. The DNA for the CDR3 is TGTGCCAGCAGCTTAGCTGGGTACCATGAAAAACTGTTTTTT.

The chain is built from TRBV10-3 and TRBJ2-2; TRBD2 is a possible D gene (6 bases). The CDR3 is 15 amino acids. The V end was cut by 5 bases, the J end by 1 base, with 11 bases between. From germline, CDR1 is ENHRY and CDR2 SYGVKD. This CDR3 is CAISNMRENTGELFF. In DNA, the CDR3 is TGTGCCATCAGTAACATGCGGGAGAACACCGGGGAGCTGTTTTTT.

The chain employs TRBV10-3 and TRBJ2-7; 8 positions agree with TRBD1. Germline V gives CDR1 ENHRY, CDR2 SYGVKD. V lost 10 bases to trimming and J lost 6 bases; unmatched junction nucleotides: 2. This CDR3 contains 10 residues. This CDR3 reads CATGTGEQYF. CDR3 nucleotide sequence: TGTGCCACCGGGACAGGCGAGCAGTACTTC.

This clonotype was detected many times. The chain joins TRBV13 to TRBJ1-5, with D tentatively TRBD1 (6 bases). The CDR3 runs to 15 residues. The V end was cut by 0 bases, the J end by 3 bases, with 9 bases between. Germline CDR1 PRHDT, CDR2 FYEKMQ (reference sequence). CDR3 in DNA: TGTGCCAGCAGCTTAGGACAGGGCCCCAATCAGCCCCAGCATTTT. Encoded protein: CASSLGQGPNQPQHF.

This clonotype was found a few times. CDR3 nucleotides: TGCAGCGTTGTCAGGGGCCTCCTGAACACTGAAGCTTTCTTT. Its translation is CSVVRGLLNTEAFF. The rearrangement links TRBV29-1 to TRBJ1-1, with D maybe TRBD1 (6 bases). Germline V lookup: CDR1 SQVTM, CDR2 ANQGSEA. Deletions cut 4 bases from V and 0 bases from J, with 12 bases between. This CDR3 has 14 residues.

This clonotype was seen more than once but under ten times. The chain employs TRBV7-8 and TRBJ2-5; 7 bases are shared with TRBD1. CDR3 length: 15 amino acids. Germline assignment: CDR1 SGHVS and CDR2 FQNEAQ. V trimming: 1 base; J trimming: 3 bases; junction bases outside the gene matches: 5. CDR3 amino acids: CASSLGRRGKETQYF. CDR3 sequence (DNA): TGTGCCAGCAGCTTAGGTCGCAGGGGGAAAGAGACCCAGTACTTC.

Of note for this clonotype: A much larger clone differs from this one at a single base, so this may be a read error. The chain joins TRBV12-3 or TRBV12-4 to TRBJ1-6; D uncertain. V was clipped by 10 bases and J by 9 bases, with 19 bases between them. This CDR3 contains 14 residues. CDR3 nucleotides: TGTGCCATCAATGAGGTCCGGGTTGGTTCACCCCTCCACTTT. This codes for CAINEVRVGSPLHF.

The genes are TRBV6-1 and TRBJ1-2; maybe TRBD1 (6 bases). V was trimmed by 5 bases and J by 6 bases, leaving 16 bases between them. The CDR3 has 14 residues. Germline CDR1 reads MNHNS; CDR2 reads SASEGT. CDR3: CASSYEQGQDGYTF. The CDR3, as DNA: TGTGCCAGCAGTTACGAACAGGGCCAGGATGGCTACACCTTC.